This entry features one T cell receptor (beta chain) sequence. Its matching antigen is unknown. Compared with germline, one end of the junction differs, possibly owing to a read error. For the second PCR, which ran for roughly 6 to 12 cycles, a sample-barcoded 5' primer and a J-beta primer mix were used. TCRdb fed the 5' RACE reads into MiXCR, producing one record per CDR3 protein. The table includes about 720,000 distinct CDR3 sequences, 25% detected once. This entry comes from a study of blood T cells in healthy people across ages. About the research overall: About one barcoded beta molecule per two T cells was the capture yield of template switching. Study-level results: Older age went with lower TCR beta diversity per million T cells, in a roughly linear way. Total diversity from one million sequenced T cells was likely underestimated.

CDR3 length: 15 residues. Germline V gene sequence: CDR1 MRHNA, CDR2 SNTAGT. These data were also filed under a second study, of T cells of mothers and their children. That study adds: Per mother, over 8 million TCR beta CDR3 reads were obtained; per child, about 3.3 million.

The sequenced sample was blood. The source of this sequence is a boy aged 5-17 years in good health. J is TRBJ2-3 and V is TRBV6-4; D is perhaps TRBD2 (5 bases). CDR3 protein: CASSARVASTDTQYF. The CDR3 region has the DNA TGTGCCAGCAGTGCGCGGGTGGCGAGCACGGATACGCAGTATTTT.